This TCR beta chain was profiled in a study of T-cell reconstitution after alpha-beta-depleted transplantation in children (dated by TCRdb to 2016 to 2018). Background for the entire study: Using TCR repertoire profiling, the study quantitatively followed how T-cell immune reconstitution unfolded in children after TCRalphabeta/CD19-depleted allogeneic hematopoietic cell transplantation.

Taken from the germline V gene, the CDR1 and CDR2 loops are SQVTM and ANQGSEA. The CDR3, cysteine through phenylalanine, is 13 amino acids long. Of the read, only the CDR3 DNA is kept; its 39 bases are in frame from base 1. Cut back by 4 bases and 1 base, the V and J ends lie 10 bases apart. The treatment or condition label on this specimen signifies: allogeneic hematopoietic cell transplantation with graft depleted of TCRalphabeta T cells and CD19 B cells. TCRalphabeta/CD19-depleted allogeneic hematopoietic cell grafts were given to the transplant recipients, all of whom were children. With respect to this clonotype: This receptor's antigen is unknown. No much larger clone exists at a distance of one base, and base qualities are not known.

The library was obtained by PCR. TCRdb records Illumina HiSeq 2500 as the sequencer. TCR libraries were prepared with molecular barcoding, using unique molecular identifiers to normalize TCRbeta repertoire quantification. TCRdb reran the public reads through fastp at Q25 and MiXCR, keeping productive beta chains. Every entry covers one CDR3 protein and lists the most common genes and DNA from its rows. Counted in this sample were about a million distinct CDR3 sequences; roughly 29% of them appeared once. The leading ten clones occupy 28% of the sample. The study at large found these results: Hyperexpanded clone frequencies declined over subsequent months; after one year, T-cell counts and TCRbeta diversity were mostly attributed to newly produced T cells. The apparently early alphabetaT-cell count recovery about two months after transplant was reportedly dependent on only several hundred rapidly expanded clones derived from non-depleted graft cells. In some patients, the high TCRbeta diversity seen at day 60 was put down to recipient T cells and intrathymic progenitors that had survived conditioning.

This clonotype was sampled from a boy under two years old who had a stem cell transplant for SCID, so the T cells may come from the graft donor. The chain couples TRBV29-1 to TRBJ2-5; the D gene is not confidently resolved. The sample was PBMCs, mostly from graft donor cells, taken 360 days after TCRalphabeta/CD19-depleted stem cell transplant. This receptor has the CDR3 CSVAGGFQETQYF. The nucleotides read TGCAGCGTTGCGGGCGGTTTCCAAGAGACCCAGTACTTC.